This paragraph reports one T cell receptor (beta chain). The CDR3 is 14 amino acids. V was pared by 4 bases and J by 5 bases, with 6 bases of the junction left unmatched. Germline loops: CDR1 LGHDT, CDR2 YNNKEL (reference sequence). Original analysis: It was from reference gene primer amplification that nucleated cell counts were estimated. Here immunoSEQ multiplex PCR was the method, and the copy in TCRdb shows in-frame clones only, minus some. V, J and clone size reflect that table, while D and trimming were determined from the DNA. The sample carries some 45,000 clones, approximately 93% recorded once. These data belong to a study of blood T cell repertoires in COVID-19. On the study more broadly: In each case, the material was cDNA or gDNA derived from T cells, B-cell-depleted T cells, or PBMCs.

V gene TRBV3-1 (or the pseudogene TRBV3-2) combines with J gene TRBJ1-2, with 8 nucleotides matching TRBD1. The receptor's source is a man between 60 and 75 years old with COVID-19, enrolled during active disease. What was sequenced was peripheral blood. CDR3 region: CASSPGTGGYGYTF. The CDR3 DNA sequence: TGTGCCAGCAGCCCCGGGACAGGAGGATATGGCTACACCTTC.